Included here is one T cell receptor (beta chain) sequence, with context. What it recognizes is unknown. The repertoire was sequenced with immunoSEQ multiplex PCR; TCRdb's copy has only in-frame clones and lacks some. The table includes some 20,000 clones, around 80% detected once. The germline V gene has CDR1 MNHNY and CDR2 SVGAGI (reference sequence). The CDR3 spans 13 residues. With 7 bases removed from V and 7 bases from J, the gap between germline ends came to 14 bases. The data stem from a study of PD-1 blockade in classical Hodgkin lymphoma. Whole-study findings and limits: CD4+ TCR diversity rose significantly by C4D1, and CD8+ TCR diversity did not.

All the patients suffered relapse after autologous stem cell transplantation, and brentuximab vedotin exposure differed. The source material was peripheral blood mononuclear cells (PBMCs), sampled before the second cycle of nivolumab. The chain uses TRBV6-6 and TRBJ1-5, with a tentative D call TRBD1 (6 bases). The TCR sequence derives from a human donor with classical Hodgkin lymphoma. CDR3 DNA sequence: TGTGCCAGCACTGATGGGGGGGCCCAGCCCCAGCATTTT. This sequence encodes CASTDGGAQPQHF.